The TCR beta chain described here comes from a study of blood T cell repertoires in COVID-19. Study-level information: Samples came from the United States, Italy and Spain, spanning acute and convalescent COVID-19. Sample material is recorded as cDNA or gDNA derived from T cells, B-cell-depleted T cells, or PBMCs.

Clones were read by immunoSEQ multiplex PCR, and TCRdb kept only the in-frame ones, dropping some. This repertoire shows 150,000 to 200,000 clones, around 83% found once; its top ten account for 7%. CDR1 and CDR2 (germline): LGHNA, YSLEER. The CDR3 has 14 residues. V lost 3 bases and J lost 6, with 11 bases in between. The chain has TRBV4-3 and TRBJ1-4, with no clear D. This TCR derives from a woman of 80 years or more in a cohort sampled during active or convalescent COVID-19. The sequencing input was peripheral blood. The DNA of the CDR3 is TGCGCCAGCAGCCAGGACTTGGGATATGAAAAACTGTTTTTT. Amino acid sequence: CASSQDLGYEKLFF.